This passage covers 14 T cell receptor beta chains from one sample sequenced in a study of blood T cell repertoires in COVID-19. Here immunoSEQ multiplex PCR was the method, and the copy in TCRdb shows in-frame clones only, minus some. The sample comprises approximately 120,000 clones, around 90% of which are singletons, and approximately 1.5% rests with the top ten. The sequenced sample consisted of peripheral blood. All receptors derive from a human donor in a cohort sampled during active COVID-19.

The chain carries TRBV3-1 (or the pseudogene TRBV3-2) and TRBJ2-5; maybe TRBD1 (5 bases). The CDR3 contains 15 residues. Germline assignment: CDR1 LGHDT and CDR2 YNNKEL (reference sequence). Trimming cost V 1 base and J 4 bases, with 13 bases left between them. The DNA of the CDR3 is TGTGCCAGCAGCCAAGCAGGGAACCCGGGAGAGACCCAGTACTTC. Translated, it gives CASSQAGNPGETQYF.

The chain combines TRBV11-2 with TRBJ2-5; 13 nucleotides align to TRBD2. This CDR3 is built from 17 residues. Per the germline V gene, CDR1 is SGHAT and CDR2 is FQNNGV. V was pared by 5 bases and J by 5 bases, with 11 bases of the junction left unmatched. The CDR3 loop reads CASSKPGLAGFGETQYF. The CDR3, as DNA: TGTGCCAGCAGCAAACCGGGACTAGCGGGATTCGGGGAGACCCAGTACTTC.

For the CDR3, the DNA is TGTGCCAGCAGCCCAATTTGGGGGGGGGCGATTGAGACCCAGTACTTC. It specifies CASSPIWGGAIETQYF. The chain couples TRBV3-1 (or the pseudogene TRBV3-2) to TRBJ2-5; possible D gene TRBD2, 7 bases. The CDR3 consists of 16 residues. Germline V gene data show CDR1 as LGHDT and CDR2 as YNNKEL (reference sequence). Trimming took 4 bases from V and 5 from J, leaving 20 bases between them.

The J gene is TRBJ1-5, the V gene TRBV2, with a possible D match to TRBD1 (6 bases). Germline-derived CDR1 and CDR2 are SNHLY and FYNNEI. This CDR3 has 14 residues. V dropped 6 bases and J dropped 3 bases, with 12 bases sitting between them. DNA for the CDR3: TGTGCCAGCAGGCCACAGGGCCTCAATCAGCCCCAGCATTTT. It is translated as CASRPQGLNQPQHF.

The chain uses TRBV6-5 and TRBJ1-1; 7 nucleotides match TRBD1. The junction had 4 bases not matched to a gene; V was cut back by 8 bases and J by 1 base. The CDR3 spans 13 residues. Germline V gene sequence: CDR1 MNHEY, CDR2 SVGAGI. In nucleotides, the CDR3 is TGTGCCAGCGGCTGGACAGGGAACACTGAAGCTTTCTTT. As protein: CASGWTGNTEAFF.

The chain links TRBV20-1 to TRBJ2-7, with D perhaps matching TRBD2 (5 bases). V was clipped by 3 bases and J by 4 bases, with 16 bases between them. Germline-derived CDR1 and CDR2 are DFQATT and SNEGSKA (reference sequence). The CDR3 is made up of 14 amino acids. CDR3 amino acids: CSASQEGFRYEQYF. As DNA, the CDR3 is TGCAGTGCTAGTCAAGAGGGTTTCAGGTACGAGCAGTACTTC.

This chain joins TRBV18 and TRBJ2-7, with 10 positions matching TRBD2. The germline CDR1 and CDR2 sequences are KGHSH and LQKENI. This CDR3 spans 14 amino acids. Trimming removed 4 bases from V and 3 bases from J; junction bases left unmatched: 3. The CDR3 loop is CASSLGLAFYEQYF. The CDR3 nucleotides read TGTGCCAGCTCACTGGGACTAGCGTTCTACGAGCAGTACTTC.

The gene calls are TRBV18 and TRBJ1-2; D gene uncertain. Trimming stripped 3 bases from V and 6 bases from J, with 11 bases between. This CDR3 is 13 amino acids long. Germline CDR1 KGHSH, CDR2 LQKENI. CDR3 in amino acids: CASSPDYSDGYTF. CDR3 in DNA: TGTGCCAGCTCACCGGACTACAGCGATGGCTACACCTTC.

This clone is a singleton in its sample. V usage is TRBV7-8 and J usage is TRBJ2-5; the match to TRBD2 covers 8 bases. With V trimmed by 5 bases and J by 6 bases, 14 bases remained unmatched. This CDR3 spans 16 amino acids. CDR1 SGHVS and CDR2 FQNEAQ come from the germline V gene. CDR3 coding DNA: TGTGCCAGCAGCACCCAACACCGGGGGGGAGGAAAGACCCAGTACTTC. Its translation: CASSTQHRGGGKTQYF. Combining the CDR3 with reference TRBV7-8 and TRBJ2-5 gives the whole variable domain GAGVSQSPRYKVAKRGQDVALRCDPISGHVSLFWYQQALGQGPEFLTYFQNEAQLDKSGLPSDRFFAERPEGSVSTLKIQRTQQEDSAVYLCASSTQHRGGGKTQYFGPGTRLLVL.

This chain links TRBV6-1 with TRBJ2-7, with D tentatively TRBD1 (6 bases). The germline gives CDR1 MNHNS, CDR2 SASEGT. Trimming removed 2 bases at V and 3 bases at J, with 17 bases between. This CDR3 is 16 amino acids long. Written as DNA, the CDR3 is TGTGCCAGCAGTGAATTCTGGGGGCAGGGGAGCTACGAGCAGTACTTC. This translates into CASSEFWGQGSYEQYF.

V is TRBV7-9 and J is TRBJ1-5; D not certain. In germline, CDR1 is SEHNR, CDR2 FQNEAQ (reference sequence). Trimming removed 4 bases from V and 0 bases from J, with 7 bases in between. The CDR3 has 14 residues. The CDR3 loop reads CASSSTSSNQPQHF. The CDR3 coding sequence is TGTGCCAGCAGCTCGACAAGTAGCAATCAGCCCCAGCATTTT.

V usage is TRBV10-3 and J usage is TRBJ1-1; TRBD1 matches at 8 bases. After removal of 5 bases from V and 3 bases from J, the junction contained 11 bases not matched to a gene. The CDR3 loop spans 16 amino acids. The germline V gene encodes CDR1 ENHRY and CDR2 SYGVKD. For the CDR3, the DNA is TGTGCCATCAGTCAAGGACAGGGTCACGGGGACACTGAAGCTTTCTTT. It codes for CAISQGQGHGDTEAFF.

The chain carries TRBV5-1 and TRBJ2-5, with TRBD2 identical over 9 bases. This CDR3 is built from 16 residues. Germline V gives CDR1 SGHRS, CDR2 YFSETQ. Germline trimming cut 4 bases from V and 4 bases from J; bases unmatched to any gene: 11. CDR3 in amino acids: CASSVSGGRAPETQYF. DNA of the CDR3: TGCGCCAGCAGCGTGTCTGGCGGGAGGGCCCCAGAGACCCAGTACTTC.

The chain employs TRBV11-3 and TRBJ2-7, with 7 bases matching TRBD1. After removal of 3 bases from V and 6 bases from J, the junction contained 5 bases not matched to a gene. Germline CDR1 is SGHNT and CDR2 is YENEEA. This CDR3 contains 13 residues. The CDR3 loop is CASSLGTASEQYF. Here the CDR3 DNA reads TGTGCCAGCAGCTTGGGGACAGCCAGCGAGCAGTACTTC.